The 17 T cell receptor beta chains below all came from one sample that was sequenced in a study of cytomegalovirus exposure and HLA in healthy donors. Researchers ran the PCR with 60 Vbeta and 13 Jbeta primers. Clones were read by immunoSEQ multiplex PCR, and TCRdb kept only the in-frame ones, dropping some. The sample includes 120,000 or so clones, around three quarters of them seen just once. The sample was PBMCs. The receptors shown here come from a woman aged 40 to 49 in good health and CMV-seropositive.

This chain connects TRBV19 to TRBJ2-2; 7 bases are a match to TRBD1. The CDR3 consists of 14 residues. Germline V lookup: CDR1 LNHDA, CDR2 SQIVND (reference sequence). Germline trimming cut 8 bases from V and 11 bases from J; bases unmatched to any gene: 14. The CDR3 loop reads CASSRVQGVVELFF. The CDR3 coding sequence is TGTGCCAGTTCAAGAGTCCAGGGGGTGGTCGAGCTGTTTTTT.

V is TRBV7-6 and J is TRBJ2-3; D not resolved. The V gene lost 1 base and the J gene lost 0 bases, with 11 bases spanning the gap. This CDR3 has 16 amino acids. The germline V gene has CDR1 SGHVS and CDR2 FNYEAQ. CDR3 amino acids: CASSLGWATSTDTQYF. For the CDR3, the DNA is TGTGCCAGCAGCTTAGGATGGGCGACGAGCACAGATACGCAGTATTTT.

The rearrangement uses TRBV5-4 and TRBJ2-2; D perhaps matches TRBD2 (6 bases). V lost 2 bases and J 2 bases, leaving 10 bases between the germline ends. CDR1 and CDR2 (germline): SGHNT, YYREEE (reference sequence). The CDR3 is 15 residues long. CDR3 sequence reads: CASSFGTPNTGELFF. CDR3 coding DNA: TGTGCCAGCAGCTTCGGGACTCCCAACACCGGGGAGCTGTTTTTT.

The genes are TRBV13 and TRBJ2-7, with D maybe TRBD1 (5 bases). The CDR3 runs 14 residues. V lost 1 base and J 0 bases, leaving 7 bases between the germline ends. CDR1 and CDR2 from the germline V gene are PRHDT and FYEKMQ (reference sequence). Here the CDR3 reads CASSLEGRSYEQYF. DNA of the CDR3: TGTGCCAGCAGCTTAGAGGGGCGCTCCTACGAGCAGTACTTC. Filled out from reference TRBV13 and TRBJ2-7, the complete variable domain reads AAGVIQSPRHLIKEKRETATLKCYPIPRHDTVYWYQQGPGQDPQFLISFYEKMQSDKGSIPDRFSAQQFSDYHSELNMSSLELGDSALYFCASSLEGRSYEQYFGPGTRLTVT.

The chain is built from TRBV25-1 and TRBJ1-3, with a weak D call TRBD1 (6 bases). Germline V gives CDR1 MGHDK, CDR2 SYGVNS. The CDR3 spans 16 residues. V lost 2 bases and J lost 0, with 11 bases in between. This CDR3 reads CASSERGGHSGNTIYF. CDR3 nucleotide sequence: TGTGCCAGCAGTGAACGGGGGGGGCACTCTGGAAACACCATATATTTT.

The chain has TRBV9 and TRBJ2-3; D perhaps matches TRBD2 (6 bases). V lost 4 bases, J lost 5 bases, and 14 bases lay in between. Germline CDR1 is SGDLS and CDR2 is YYNGEE. The CDR3 has 14 residues. The CDR3 DNA follows: TGTGCCAGCAGCCCGAGGGACTTCCAAGATACGCAGTATTTT. Amino acid sequence: CASSPRDFQDTQYF.

This chain uses TRBV30 with TRBJ1-5; 9 positions match TRBD1. The CDR3 sequence is 17 residues long. V lost 1 base and J lost 2; bases outside the gene matches: 9. Germline CDR1 and CDR2: GTSNPN and SVGIG (reference sequence). The DNA of the CDR3 is TGTGCCTGGAGTGGAGGGGCGGGACAGGGACGCAATCAGCCCCAGCATTTT. Amino acid sequence: CAWSGGAGQGRNQPQHF.

The chain couples TRBV7-9 to TRBJ2-2; D remains unclear. V was shortened by 5 bases and J by 8 bases, with 15 bases between the two germline ends. CDR1 SEHNR and CDR2 FQNEAQ come from the germline V gene (reference sequence). The CDR3 covers 14 residues. CDR3 in amino acids: CASSPISVSGELFF. The CDR3 DNA follows: TGTGCCAGCAGCCCAATCTCAGTATCAGGGGAGCTGTTTTTT.

The chain uses TRBV7-3 and TRBJ2-7; perhaps TRBD1 as D (5 bases). CDR1 is SGHTA, CDR2 FQGTGA, per germline. The CDR3 totals 14 residues. V was clipped by 2 bases and J by 5 bases, with 13 bases between them. CDR3 loop: CASSLGGNRNEQYF. CDR3 sequence (DNA): TGTGCCAGCAGCTTAGGCGGAAACAGGAACGAGCAGTACTTC.

The chain links TRBV9 to TRBJ2-3; 14 bases line up with TRBD2. V shed 4 bases, J shed 4 bases, and the junction held 8 bases outside the gene matches. This CDR3 is 17 amino acids long. Germline lookup yields CDR1 SGDLS and CDR2 YYNGEE. CDR3: CASSPRLAGGLPDTQYF. CDR3 nucleotide sequence: TGTGCCAGCAGCCCCCGACTAGCGGGGGGGCTGCCAGATACGCAGTATTTT.

This sequence joins TRBV5-1 and TRBJ1-4, with D unclear. Germline values: CDR1 SGHRS, CDR2 YFSETQ. V shed 3 bases and J shed 6 bases, with 9 bases lying between them. The CDR3 loop spans 13 amino acids. CDR3 nucleotides: TGCGCCAGCAGCTCCGCGGGCCATGAAAAACTGTTTTTT. Protein sequence: CASSSAGHEKLFF. The variable domain in full, with the rest retrieved from reference TRBV5-1 and TRBJ1-4, is KAGVTQTPRYLIKTRGQQVTLSCSPISGHRSVSWYQQTPGQGLQFLFEYFSETQRNKGNFPGRFSGRQFSNSRSEMNVSTLELGDSALYLCASSSAGHEKLFFGSGTQLSVL.

The chain has TRBV6-5 and TRBJ1-1; D uncertain. Germline CDR1 is MNHEY and CDR2 is SVGAGI. There are 16 residues in the CDR3. Trimming pared 0 bases from V and 4 bases from J, leaving 15 bases between. CDR3 nucleotide sequence: TGTGCCAGCAGTTACTCAAGAGGGTTCACGGGCACTGAAGCTTTCTTT. Translated, it gives CASSYSRGFTGTEAFF.

J is TRBJ2-1 and V is TRBV7-9, with 12 nucleotides matching TRBD2. Germline CDR1 and CDR2: SEHNR and FQNEAQ (reference sequence). V lost 3 bases and J lost 9; bases outside the gene matches: 6. The CDR3 loop spans 15 amino acids. The CDR3 reads CASSFWTSGTSEQFF. The CDR3 bases are TGTGCCAGCAGCTTTTGGACTAGCGGGACGAGTGAGCAGTTCTTC.

This CDR3 is CASSEGQGPLNTEAFF. The CDR3 DNA follows: TGTGCCAGCAGTGAAGGGCAGGGCCCCTTGAACACTGAAGCTTTCTTT. The chain carries TRBV2 and TRBJ1-1; tentative D call: TRBD1 (5 bases). With 1 base removed from V and 0 bases from J, the gap between germline ends came to 12 bases. The CDR3 extends over 16 amino acids. CDR1 is SNHLY and CDR2 is FYNNEI in the germline V gene.

V usage is TRBV6-5 and J usage is TRBJ2-5; 8 positions match TRBD2. The CDR3 spans 15 residues. J lost 5 bases, V lost 4 bases, and 9 bases had no gene match. CDR1 MNHEY and CDR2 SVGAGI come from the germline V gene. CDR3 sequence reads: CASSSGLVDRETQYF. The CDR3 region has the DNA TGTGCCAGCAGTTCGGGACTAGTGGACCGCGAGACCCAGTACTTC.

The chain joins TRBV7-9 to TRBJ2-1; a weak D match, TRBD2 (5 bases). This CDR3 is 17 amino acids long. Trimming removed 0 bases at V and 7 bases at J, with 19 bases between. CDR1 is SEHNR, CDR2 FQNEAQ, per germline (reference sequence). As DNA, the CDR3 is TGTGCCAGCAGCTTAGCGCTATTGTGGGAGAAGAAGAATGAGCAGTTCTTC. Residues: CASSLALLWEKKNEQFF.

The chain recombines TRBV2 with TRBJ2-5; D gene unclear. The CDR3 extends over 13 amino acids. Germline CDR1 is SNHLY and CDR2 is FYNNEI. V gave up 4 bases and J gave up 4 bases, with 10 bases separating them. CDR3 sequence: CASSVGRRETQYF. The DNA of the CDR3 is TGTGCCAGCAGTGTTGGCAGGCGAGAGACCCAGTACTTC.